A selection of T cell receptor beta chains follows, all from one sample in a study of T cell responses to AZD1222 COVID-19 vaccine. The table came from immunoSEQ multiplex PCR; TCRdb's copy has only in-frame clones and leaves some out. This sample carries over 130,000 clones, 80% to 95% of them seen once, and the ten largest clones take roughly 5.1%. The material was peripheral blood, obtained on day 0 of AZD1222 vaccination. The receptor source for this set is an adult in good health. The CDR3 runs from the conserved cysteine through the conserved F or W. The order of the fields is D gene, J gene, clone size, V gene, CDR3 DNA, CDR3 protein. A D gene is named only where the DNA matches it firmly. Clone size, where shown, is once, few, many, or a class for clones that have expanded.

d_call: NA
j_call: TRBJ2-1
clone_size: few
v_call: TRBV11-2
cdr3_nt: TGTGCCAGCAGCTCATCGACTATGAATGAGCAGTTCTTC
cdr3_aa: CASSSSTMNEQFF

d_call: NA
j_call: TRBJ2-7
clone_size: NA
v_call: TRBV20-1
cdr3_nt: TGCAGTGCTAGCCGGGTCCACGAGCAGTACTTC
cdr3_aa: CSASRVHEQYF

d_call: NA
j_call: TRBJ2-7
clone_size: NA
v_call: TRBV29-1
cdr3_nt: TGCAGCGTTGATCCGACAGGATCTGGGGAGCAGTACTTC
cdr3_aa: CSVDPTGSGEQYF

d_call: NA
j_call: TRBJ1-6
clone_size: NA
v_call: TRBV6-5
cdr3_nt: TGTGCCAGCCAAAGACATGATTCACCCCTCCACTTT
cdr3_aa: CASQRHDSPLHF

d_call: TRBD1
j_call: TRBJ1-1
clone_size: NA
v_call: TRBV25-1
cdr3_nt: TGTGCCAGCGGGTCGAGGGGGCAGGGCACTGAAGCTTTCTTT
cdr3_aa: CASGSRGQGTEAFF

d_call: TRBD1
j_call: TRBJ1-2
clone_size: NA
v_call: TRBV28
cdr3_nt: TGTGCCAGCAGTTTTTATGGGACAGGGGGTTACTATGGCTACACCTTC
cdr3_aa: CASSFYGTGGYYGYTF

d_call: TRBD2
j_call: TRBJ2-3
clone_size: NA
v_call: TRBV6-5
cdr3_nt: TGTGCCAGCAGTTACGGGCGGGGGACTCTCACAGATACGCAGTATTTT
cdr3_aa: CASSYGRGTLTDTQYF

d_call: NA
j_call: TRBJ1-2
clone_size: NA
v_call: TRBV24-1
cdr3_nt: TGTGCCACCAGTGAAGATGGGACGCAGGAGGATGGCTACACCTTC
cdr3_aa: CATSEDGTQEDGYTF

d_call: NA
j_call: TRBJ2-3
clone_size: NA
v_call: TRBV14
cdr3_nt: TGTGCCAGCAGCCAATGGAAGGTTCCAGATACGCAGTATTTT
cdr3_aa: CASSQWKVPDTQYF

d_call: NA
j_call: TRBJ2-1
clone_size: once
v_call: TRBV27
cdr3_nt: TGTGCCACTAAGGTGGCTCATGAGCAGTTCTTC
cdr3_aa: CATKVAHEQFF

d_call: TRBD2
j_call: TRBJ2-3
clone_size: NA
v_call: TRBV11-2
cdr3_nt: TGTGCCAGCAGCTTAATTTCCAGCGGGAGTTATCCAGATACGCAGTATTTT
cdr3_aa: CASSLISSGSYPDTQYF

d_call: TRBD2
j_call: TRBJ2-4
clone_size: NA
v_call: TRBV5-6
cdr3_nt: TGTGCCAGCAGCGGTACTAGCGGGGGGTCCGGGTTCGCCAAAAACATTCAGTACTTC
cdr3_aa: CASSGTSGGSGFAKNIQYF

d_call: NA
j_call: TRBJ1-1
clone_size: NA
v_call: TRBV6-5
cdr3_nt: TGTGCCAGCAGAACGGGACGGTGGCATACTGAAGCTTTCTTT
cdr3_aa: CASRTGRWHTEAFF

d_call: NA
j_call: TRBJ1-6
clone_size: NA
v_call: TRBV6-5
cdr3_nt: TGTGCCAGCAGTCAGCCTGGACAGTTGAATTCACCCCTCCACTTT
cdr3_aa: CASSQPGQLNSPLHF

d_call: NA
j_call: TRBJ2-7
clone_size: NA
v_call: TRBV5-1
cdr3_nt: TGCGCCAGCAGTGGGGGTCCTATACCCAACTCCTACGAGCAGTACTTC
cdr3_aa: CASSGGPIPNSYEQYF

d_call: NA
j_call: TRBJ2-5
clone_size: NA
v_call: TRBV7-9
cdr3_nt: TGTGCCAGCAGCTTGGGTTCGGTCGTACAAGAGACCCAGTACTTC
cdr3_aa: CASSLGSVVQETQYF

d_call: NA
j_call: TRBJ1-4
clone_size: NA
v_call: TRBV7-2
cdr3_nt: TGTGCCAGCAGCTTAGGGGGGGGAGGGGAAAAACTGTTTTTT
cdr3_aa: CASSLGGGGEKLFF

d_call: TRBD1
j_call: TRBJ2-7
clone_size: NA
v_call: TRBV10-2
cdr3_nt: TGCGCCAGCAGTGACAGGGGGCATCTATACGAGCAGTACTTC
cdr3_aa: CASSDRGHLYEQYF

d_call: NA
j_call: TRBJ2-5
clone_size: NA
v_call: TRBV21-1
cdr3_nt: TGTGCCAGCAGCAAACGGACTAGCGGGAGGGCGTCGACCCAGTACTTC
cdr3_aa: CASSKRTSGRASTQYF

d_call: NA
j_call: TRBJ1-2
clone_size: NA
v_call: TRBV28
cdr3_nt: TGTGCCAGCGGCGACAGGTCCTTTCCCTATGGCTACACCTTC
cdr3_aa: CASGDRSFPYGYTF

d_call: NA
j_call: TRBJ1-6
clone_size: NA
v_call: TRBV5-4
cdr3_nt: TGTGCCAGCAGCCAGAGTTCAGGGCGCCTCTATAATTCACCCCTCCACTTT
cdr3_aa: CASSQSSGRLYNSPLHF

d_call: NA
j_call: TRBJ2-7
clone_size: NA
v_call: TRBV2
cdr3_nt: TGTGCCAGCAGCAAAGCCTCCTACGAGCAGTACTTC
cdr3_aa: CASSKASYEQYF

d_call: NA
j_call: TRBJ1-5
clone_size: NA
v_call: TRBV12-3/TRBV12-4
cdr3_nt: TGTGCCAGCAGTTCGTTGTTTCAGCCCCAGCATTTT
cdr3_aa: CASSSLFQPQHF

d_call: TRBD2
j_call: TRBJ2-7
clone_size: NA
v_call: TRBV10-3
cdr3_nt: TGTGCCATCAGTGAGTTCGGGAGGTTATACGAGCAGTACTTC
cdr3_aa: CAISEFGRLYEQYF

d_call: NA
j_call: TRBJ2-3
clone_size: NA
v_call: TRBV7-2
cdr3_nt: TGTGCCAGCAGGTTAGGGGGGAAGCAGTATTTT
cdr3_aa: CASRLGGKQYF

d_call: NA
j_call: TRBJ1-6
clone_size: NA
v_call: TRBV6-5
cdr3_nt: TGTGCCAGCAGTTATGGGGGTATCTCTAATTCACCCCTCCACTTT
cdr3_aa: CASSYGGISNSPLHF